These T cell receptor beta chains were read from a single sample in a study of human T cells and chemical hapten exposure. TCRdb processed the RACE reads anew with MiXCR; each CDR3 protein has one entry. The table has about 160,000 distinct CDR3 sequences, roughly 26% seen once; the top ten hold roughly 2%. Specimen: whole blood, collected in connection with sensitization to the hapten diphenylcyclopropenone (DPC). These receptor sequences come from a woman younger than 30 with alopecia areata. Some clones in this sample may be carry-over from other donors' samples. The CDR3 runs from the conserved cysteine through the conserved F or W. D genes are given only for firm matches. Only some rows state a clone size, as once, few, many or a class for expanded clones.

TRBJ2-2,.,TRBD1,TRBV2,CASSDLGQGIPPNTGELFF,TGTGCCAGCAGTGATCTGGGACAGGGGATACCCCCGAACACCGGGGAGCTGTTTTTT
TRBJ2-7,.,TRBD2,TRBV12-3/TRBV12-4,CASRSGSRDEQYF,TGTGCCAGCAGGAGCGGGAGCCGGGACGAGCAGTACTTC
TRBJ2-2,many,.,TRBV20-1,CSARVAPDTGELFF,TGCAGTGCTAGGGTCGCCCCGGACACCGGGGAGCTGTTTTTT
TRBJ2-7,.,.,TRBV5-1,CASSLGQMSPYEQYF,TGCGCCAGCAGCTTGGGACAGATGAGTCCGTACGAGCAGTACTTC
TRBJ2-7,few,.,TRBV2,CASSLSLVSYEQYF,TGTGCCAGCAGTCTTTCTCTGGTGTCCTACGAGCAGTACTTC
TRBJ2-1,many,TRBD2,TRBV20-1,CSARRREASTNEQFF,TGCAGTGCTAGGCGTCGGGAGGCTAGCACCAATGAGCAGTTCTTC
TRBJ2-3,.,TRBD2,TRBV4-2,CASSQRLAGDSDTQYF,TGTGCCAGCAGCCAACGACTAGCGGGAGACTCAGATACGCAGTATTTT
TRBJ2-1,few,TRBD2,TRBV7-2,CASSLLAGVENEQFF,TGTGCCAGCAGCTTACTGGCGGGGGTTGAGAATGAGCAGTTCTTC
TRBJ2-1,.,TRBD2,TRBV5-1,CASSLGGSNEQFF,TGCGCCAGCAGCTTAGGCGGGAGTAATGAGCAGTTCTTC
TRBJ2-3,few,.,TRBV29-1,CSVVVPRTDTQYF,TGCAGCGTTGTAGTCCCCCGCACAGATACGCAGTATTTT
TRBJ1-2,.,TRBD1,TRBV29-1,CSVAVQGNYGYTF,TGCAGCGTTGCTGTACAGGGGAACTATGGCTACACCTTC
TRBJ1-5,.,TRBD1,TRBV4-1,CASSQTGTGRNQPQHF,TGCGCCAGCAGCCAAACCGGGACAGGGAGGAATCAGCCCCAGCATTTT
TRBJ2-6,many,.,TRBV6-1,CASSGDGSTGANVLTF,TGTGCCAGCAGTGGGGACGGCAGCACTGGGGCCAACGTCCTGACTTTC
TRBJ2-5,.,.,TRBV7-3,CASSPRGIRETQYF,TGTGCCAGCAGCCCACGGGGGATACGAGAGACCCAGTACTTC
TRBJ2-1,few,.,TRBV20-1,CSAKPNNEQFF,TGCAGTGCCAAGCCGAACAATGAGCAGTTCTTC
TRBJ1-3,.,.,TRBV6-2/TRBV6-3,CASHGAGNTIYF,TGTGCCAGCCACGGGGCCGGAAACACCATATATTTT
TRBJ2-3,few,TRBD2,TRBV6-2/TRBV6-3,CASSSSGEGTDTQYF,TGTGCCAGCAGTTCTAGCGGGGAAGGAACAGATACGCAGTATTTT
TRBJ2-3,few,.,TRBV6-4,CASSENPWTDTQYF,TGTGCCAGCAGTGAAAACCCCTGGACAGATACGCAGTATTTT
TRBJ1-2,.,.,TRBV29-1,CSVHSPKSYGYTF,TGCAGCGTTCACAGCCCTAAGAGCTATGGCTACACCTTC
TRBJ1-1,many,.,TRBV6-2/TRBV6-3,CASSRTEYTEAFF,TGTGCCAGCAGTCGGACAGAATACACTGAAGCTTTCTTT
TRBJ1-1,.,.,TRBV9,CASSVEGVGNTEAFF,TGTGCCAGCAGCGTAGAAGGGGTAGGCAACACTGAAGCTTTCTTT
TRBJ2-6,.,.,TRBV6-1,CASRRGANVLTF,TGTGCCAGCAGAAGGGGGGCCAACGTCCTGACTTTC
TRBJ1-2,many,.,TRBV29-1,CSVEAQGLRYGYTF,TGCAGCGTTGAAGCCCAGGGTTTGCGCTATGGCTACACCTTC
TRBJ1-2,few,.,TRBV2,CASRIVGYTF,TGTGCCAGCAGAATAGTTGGCTACACCTTC
TRBJ2-3,few,TRBD2,TRBV12-3/TRBV12-4,CASGSSERGYTDTQYF,TGTGCCAGCGGCTCTAGTGAGCGGGGGTACACAGATACGCAGTATTTT
TRBJ1-1,.,TRBD1,TRBV4-1,CATRDRGMTEAFF,TGCGCCACCCGGGACAGGGGGATGACTGAAGCTTTCTTT
TRBJ2-6,.,.,TRBV10-3,CAPQLGSASSGANVLTF,TGTGCCCCCCAGCTGGGATCGGCCAGCTCTGGGGCCAACGTCCTGACTTTC
TRBJ1-2,.,.,TRBV11-2,CASRQPARGAHYGYTF,TGTGCCAGCAGACAACCTGCCCGGGGGGCCCACTATGGCTACACCTTC
TRBJ2-1,.,.,TRBV7-2,CASSPIDGGEQFF,TGTGCCAGCAGCCCTATAGACGGTGGTGAGCAGTTCTTC
TRBJ2-7,few,TRBD1,TRBV4-2,CASSPSDRGEQYF,TGTGCCAGCAGCCCATCGGACAGGGGCGAGCAGTACTTC
TRBJ2-1,many,.,TRBV6-2/TRBV6-3,CASSSGAYNEQFF,TGTGCCAGCAGCTCGGGGGCCTACAATGAGCAGTTCTTC
TRBJ2-1,.,TRBD2,TRBV10-3,CAIRGTSGSEQFF,TGTGCCATCCGCGGGACTAGCGGGAGTGAGCAGTTCTTC
TRBJ2-3,.,TRBD2,TRBV9,CASSASGTRRDTQYF,TGTGCCAGCAGCGCCTCCGGGACTAGGAGAGATACGCAGTATTTT
TRBJ2-1,.,TRBD2,TRBV7-2,CASRNGLAWEQFF,TGTGCCAGCAGAAACGGACTAGCTTGGGAGCAGTTCTTC
TRBJ2-5,.,.,TRBV9,CASSPRTGKYQETQYF,TGTGCCAGCAGCCCCCGGACGGGGAAGTACCAAGAGACCCAGTACTTC
TRBJ2-7,few,.,TRBV5-6,CASSFRDTGYEQYF,TGTGCCAGCAGCTTCCGGGACACAGGGTACGAGCAGTACTTC
TRBJ2-5,few,TRBD2,TRBV4-3,CASSQVPPGGLAGGRETQYF,TGCGCCAGCAGCCAAGTACCCCCCGGGGGTCTAGCGGGGGGGCGAGAGACCCAGTACTTC
TRBJ2-7,few,.,TRBV12-3/TRBV12-4,CASSLHRAPYEQYF,TGTGCCAGCAGTTTACACAGGGCTCCCTACGAGCAGTACTTC
TRBJ1-1,.,.,TRBV27,CASKGRQENTEAFF,TGTGCCAGCAAAGGGAGACAGGAAAACACTGAAGCTTTCTTT
TRBJ1-2,.,.,TRBV11-2,CASSLEVRGYGYTF,TGTGCCAGCAGCTTAGAGGTCAGAGGCTATGGCTACACCTTC
TRBJ1-4,.,TRBD1,TRBV6-6,CASRYGTGEKEKLFF,TGTGCCAGCAGATACGGGACAGGGGAGAAAGAAAAACTGTTTTTT
TRBJ2-7,.,TRBD2,TRBV6-1,CASSLGTSGTTSYSYEQYF,TGTGCCAGCAGTCTTGGGACTAGCGGAACCACCTCTTACTCCTACGAGCAGTACTTC
TRBJ2-7,.,.,TRBV6-2/TRBV6-3,CAGKGAYEQYF,TGTGCCGGGAAAGGGGCCTACGAGCAGTACTTC
TRBJ1-2,.,.,TRBV2,CANSRGRLYGYTF,TGTGCCAACAGCCGTGGGCGGCTCTATGGCTACACCTTC
TRBJ1-5,few,TRBD1,TRBV6-2/TRBV6-3,CASRQDRGQGQPQHF,TGTGCCAGCAGACAGGACAGGGGGCAGGGTCAGCCCCAGCATTTT
TRBJ2-3,.,.,TRBV9,CASSVVGSAQYF,TGTGCCAGCAGCGTAGTTGGGTCGGCGCAGTATTTT
TRBJ2-5,few,TRBD2,TRBV10-3,CAISPTSGRFETQYF,TGTGCCATCAGCCCCACTAGCGGGAGGTTTGAGACCCAGTACTTC
TRBJ2-3,few,TRBD1,TRBV9,CASSVVDRGDTQYF,TGTGCCAGCAGCGTAGTCGACAGGGGAGATACGCAGTATTTT
TRBJ1-5,few,.,TRBV6-5,CATGPGGFQPQHF,TGTGCCACCGGGCCCGGGGGTTTTCAGCCCCAGCATTTT
TRBJ2-7,few,.,TRBV9,CASSPRNTYEQYF,TGTGCCAGCAGCCCGCGCAATACCTACGAGCAGTACTTC
TRBJ1-1,once,.,TRBV7-8,CASSWAPEMNTEAFF,TGTGCCAGCAGCTGGGCCCCAGAGATGAACACTGAAGCTTTCTTT
TRBJ2-1,few,.,TRBV20-1,CSARDRSYYLQFF,TGCAGTGCTAGAGACCGCAGCTACTATTTGCAGTTCTTC
TRBJ2-3,few,TRBD2,TRBV27,CASRLQVAGLDTQYF,TGTGCCAGCAGGCTCCAAGTAGCGGGGCTAGATACGCAGTATTTT
TRBJ2-5,many,.,TRBV7-9,CASSSAGPQYF,TGTGCCAGCAGCTCGGCGGGACCCCAGTACTTC
TRBJ1-6,many,.,TRBV28,CASSPAGSPLHF,TGTGCCAGCAGTCCAGCTGGTTCACCCCTCCACTTT
TRBJ2-1,.,TRBD2,TRBV10-3,CARGVAGLYNEQFF,TGTGCCCGGGGGGTAGCGGGATTATACAATGAGCAGTTCTTC
TRBJ2-2,.,.,TRBV7-7,CASSSGVGELFF,TGTGCCAGCAGCTCGGGAGTTGGGGAGCTGTTTTTT
TRBJ1-1,.,.,TRBV6-2/TRBV6-3,CASSYFENSKAFF,TGTGCCAGCAGTTACTTCGAAAATTCTAAAGCTTTCTTT